This T cell receptor (beta chain) comes out of a study of patients and donors after allogeneic stem cell transplantation. The germline V and J ends were trimmed by 5 bases and 9 bases, with 14 bases remaining between them. The CDR3 covers 12 residues. CDR1 and CDR2 from the germline V gene are SNHLY and FYNNEI. This clonotype has just a few counts. Using its own MiXCR run on the RT-PCR reads, TCRdb lists one record per CDR3 protein. The sample contains roughly 250,000 distinct CDR3 sequences, roughly 15% of which appear only once. This sequence was found in a human donor who was either an allogeneic HSCT recipient or a stem cell or donor lymphocyte infusion donor (not recorded which). It is not recorded whose cells these are; they may come from a transplant donor. V is TRBV2 and J is TRBJ2-7; D not certain. Sequencing was performed on blood, either unsorted or a sorted T cell fraction (not recorded which). The CDR3 DNA is TGTGCCAGCAGTCAACAAGCAGCAGGGCAGTACTTC. Translating it yields CASSQQAAGQYF.